The table lists the clone carrying this T cell receptor (beta chain) with a few counts. What it recognizes is unknown. This record belongs to a study of blood T cells in healthy people across ages. Study results and limitations: A roughly linear fall in TCR beta diversity per million T cells was seen with increasing age.

Together with a sample-barcoded 5' primer, a J-beta primer mix was included in a second PCR lasting about 6 to 11 cycles. TCRdb re-called the 5' RACE reads with MiXCR, one entry per CDR3 protein. In the table there are about 540,000 distinct CDR3 sequences, less than 25% of which are singletons. Losses at the gene ends were 4 bases for V and 7 bases for J; bases not matched to a gene: 8. Germline CDR1 and CDR2: SNHLY and FYNNEI. The CDR3 has 15 residues. The data were also submitted as part of a second study, on T cells of mothers and their children. That publication notes: Whether related or unrelated, pairs show similar shaping of TCR recombination output by thymic selection.

The sample consisted of blood. V usage is TRBV2 and J usage is TRBJ2-1; 9 bases line up with TRBD2. The sequence was obtained from a boy younger than 18 in good health. DNA of the CDR3: TGTGCCAGCAGTGGGTTAGCGGGAGTGTCAAATGAGCAGTTCTTC. Translated: CASSGLAGVSNEQFF.